This T cell receptor beta chain was obtained from a study of cytomegalovirus exposure and HLA in healthy donors. The study's findings and limits: For most subjects, TCR beta sequences were reported to predict HLA-A and HLA-B alleles with accuracy.

The CDR3 totals 13 residues. Germline CDR1 reads MDHEN; CDR2 reads SYDVKM. V lost 6 bases and J 1 base, leaving 6 bases between the germline ends. A multiplex PCR was run with 60 Vbeta primers and 13 Jbeta primers. TCRdb's copy holds only in-frame clones and misses some; the assay was immunoSEQ multiplex PCR. Of 150,000 to 170,000 clones in the sample, nearly 80% were seen once. Note on this clone: Its antigen is as yet unknown.

Source material: PBMCs. The V gene is TRBV28, the J gene TRBJ2-2; D gene unclear. The sequence was obtained from a man aged 25 to 40 in good health and CMV-seropositive. CDR3 amino acids: CASSLVNTGELFF. CDR3 in DNA: TGTGCCAGCAGCCTAGTGAACACCGGGGAGCTGTTTTTT.